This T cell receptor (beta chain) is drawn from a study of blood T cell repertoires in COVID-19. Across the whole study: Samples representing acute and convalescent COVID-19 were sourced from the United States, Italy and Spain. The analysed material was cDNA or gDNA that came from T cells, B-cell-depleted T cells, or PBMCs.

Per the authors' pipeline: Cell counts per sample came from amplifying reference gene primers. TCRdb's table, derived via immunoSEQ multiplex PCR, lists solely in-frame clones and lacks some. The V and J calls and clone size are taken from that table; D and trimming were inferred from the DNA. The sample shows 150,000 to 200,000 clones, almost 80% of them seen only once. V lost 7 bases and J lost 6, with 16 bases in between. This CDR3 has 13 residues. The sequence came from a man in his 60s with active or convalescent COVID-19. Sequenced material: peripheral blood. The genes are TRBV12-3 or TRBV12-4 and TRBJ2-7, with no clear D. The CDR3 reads CASKPPHTGEQYF. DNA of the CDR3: TGTGCCAGCAAACCCCCCCATACCGGCGAGCAGTACTTC.